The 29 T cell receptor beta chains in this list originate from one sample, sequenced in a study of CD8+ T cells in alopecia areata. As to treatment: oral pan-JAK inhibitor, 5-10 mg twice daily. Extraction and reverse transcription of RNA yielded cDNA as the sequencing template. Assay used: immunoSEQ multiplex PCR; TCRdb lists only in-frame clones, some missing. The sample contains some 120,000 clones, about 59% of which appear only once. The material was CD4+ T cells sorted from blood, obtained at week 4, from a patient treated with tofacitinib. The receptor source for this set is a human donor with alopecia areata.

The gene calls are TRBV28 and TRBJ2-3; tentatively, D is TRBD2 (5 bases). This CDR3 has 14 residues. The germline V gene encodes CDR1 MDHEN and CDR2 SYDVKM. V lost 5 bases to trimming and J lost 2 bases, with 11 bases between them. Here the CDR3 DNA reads TGTGCCAGCAGTCCCGCGGGTCTCACAGATACGCAGTATTTT. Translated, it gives CASSPAGLTDTQYF.

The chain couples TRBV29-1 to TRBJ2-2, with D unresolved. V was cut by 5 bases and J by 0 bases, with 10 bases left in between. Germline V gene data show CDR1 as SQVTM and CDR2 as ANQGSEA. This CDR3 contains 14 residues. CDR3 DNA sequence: TGCAGCGTTTATTCTGGAACGAACACCGGGGAGCTGTTTTTT. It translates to CSVYSGTNTGELFF.

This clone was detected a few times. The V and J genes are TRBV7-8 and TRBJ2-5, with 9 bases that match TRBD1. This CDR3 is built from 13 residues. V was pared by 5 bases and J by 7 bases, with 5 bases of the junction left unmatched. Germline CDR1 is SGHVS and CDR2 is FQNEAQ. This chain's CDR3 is CASSRQGVGTQYF. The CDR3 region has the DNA TGTGCCAGCAGCCGACAGGGGGTTGGGACCCAGTACTTC.

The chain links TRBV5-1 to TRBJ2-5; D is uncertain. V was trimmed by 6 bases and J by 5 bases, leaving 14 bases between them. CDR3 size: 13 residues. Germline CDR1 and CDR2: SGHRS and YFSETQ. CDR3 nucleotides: TGCGCCAGCACGCTCGAGAGAAGGGAGACCCAGTACTTC. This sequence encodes CASTLERRETQYF.

Here the CDR3 reads CASSPRAGAGAEKLFF. The CDR3 region has the DNA TGTGCCAGCTCACCACGAGCAGGGGCAGGGGCAGAAAAACTGTTTTTT. The rearrangement uses TRBV18 and TRBJ1-4; D is possibly TRBD1 (6 bases). CDR1 is KGHSH and CDR2 is LQKENI in the germline V gene. This CDR3 is built from 16 residues. The V gene lost 1 base and the J gene lost 8 bases, with 17 bases spanning the gap.

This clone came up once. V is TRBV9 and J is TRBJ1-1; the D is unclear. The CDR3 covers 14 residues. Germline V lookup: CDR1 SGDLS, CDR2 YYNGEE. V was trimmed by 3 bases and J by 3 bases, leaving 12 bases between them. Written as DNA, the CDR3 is TGTGCCAGCAGCGGAAGACCTTGGGACACTGAAGCTTTCTTT. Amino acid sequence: CASSGRPWDTEAFF. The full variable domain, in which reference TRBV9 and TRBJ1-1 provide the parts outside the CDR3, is DSGVTQTPKHLITATGQRVTLRCSPRSGDLSVYWYQQSLDQGLQFLIQYYNGEERAKGNILERFSAQQFPDLHSELNLSSLELGDSALYFCASSGRPWDTEAFFGQGTRLTVV.

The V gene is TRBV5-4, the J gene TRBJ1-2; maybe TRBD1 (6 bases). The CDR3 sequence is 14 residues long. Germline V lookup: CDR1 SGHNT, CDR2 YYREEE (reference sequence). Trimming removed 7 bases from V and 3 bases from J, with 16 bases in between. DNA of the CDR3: TGTGCCAGCTTTGGGGCAGGGGTAGACTATGGCTACACCTTC. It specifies CASFGAGVDYGYTF.

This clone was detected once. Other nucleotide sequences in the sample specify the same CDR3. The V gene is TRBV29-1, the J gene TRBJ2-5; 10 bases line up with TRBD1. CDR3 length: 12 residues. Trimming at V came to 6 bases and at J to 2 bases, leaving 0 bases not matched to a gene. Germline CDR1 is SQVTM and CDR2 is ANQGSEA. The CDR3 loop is CSVGQGQETQYF. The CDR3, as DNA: TGCAGCGTGGGACAGGGGCAAGAGACCCAGTACTTC. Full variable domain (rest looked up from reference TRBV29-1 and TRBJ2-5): SAVISQKPSRDICQRGTSLTIQCQVDSQVTMMFWYRQQPGQSLTLIATANQGSEATYESGFVIDKFPISRPNLTFSTLTVSNMSPEDSSIYLCSVGQGQETQYFGPGTRLLVL.

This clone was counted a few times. The CDR3 nucleotides are TGTGCCACCAGCTCCCCCAGGGAGGGCTACGAGCAGTACTTC. It encodes CATSSPREGYEQYF. The chain recombines TRBV15 with TRBJ2-7; 7 bases match TRBD2. CDR1 is LNHNV, CDR2 YYDKDF, per germline (reference sequence). J gave up 3 bases and V 5 bases, and 7 bases lay outside the gene matches. The CDR3 extends over 14 amino acids.

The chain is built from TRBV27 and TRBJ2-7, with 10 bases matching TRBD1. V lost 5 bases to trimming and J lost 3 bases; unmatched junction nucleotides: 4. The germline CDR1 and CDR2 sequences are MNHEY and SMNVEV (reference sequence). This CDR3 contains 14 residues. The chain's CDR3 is CASSRDRGNYEQYF. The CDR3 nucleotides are TGTGCCAGCAGTCGGGACAGGGGAAACTACGAGCAGTACTTC.

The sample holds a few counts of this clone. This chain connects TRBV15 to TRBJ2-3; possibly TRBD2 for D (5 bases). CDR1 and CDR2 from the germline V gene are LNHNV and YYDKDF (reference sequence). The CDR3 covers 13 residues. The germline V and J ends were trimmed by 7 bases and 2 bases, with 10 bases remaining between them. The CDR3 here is CATNRGYTDTQYF. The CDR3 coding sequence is TGTGCCACCAACCGGGGATACACAGATACGCAGTATTTT.

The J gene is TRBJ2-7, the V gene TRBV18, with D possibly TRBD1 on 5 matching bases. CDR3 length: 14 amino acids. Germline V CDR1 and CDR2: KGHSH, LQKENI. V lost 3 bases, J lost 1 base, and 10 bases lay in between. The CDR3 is CASSPETASYEQYF. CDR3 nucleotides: TGTGCCAGCTCACCTGAGACAGCATCCTACGAGCAGTACTTC.

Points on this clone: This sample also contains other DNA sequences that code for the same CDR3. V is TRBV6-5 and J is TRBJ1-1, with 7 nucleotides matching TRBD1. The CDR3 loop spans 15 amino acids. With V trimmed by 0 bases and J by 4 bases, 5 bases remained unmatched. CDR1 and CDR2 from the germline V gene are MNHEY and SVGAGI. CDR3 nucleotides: TGTGCCAGCAGTTACTCAGACAGGGTTGGCACTGAAGCTTTCTTT. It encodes CASSYSDRVGTEAFF.

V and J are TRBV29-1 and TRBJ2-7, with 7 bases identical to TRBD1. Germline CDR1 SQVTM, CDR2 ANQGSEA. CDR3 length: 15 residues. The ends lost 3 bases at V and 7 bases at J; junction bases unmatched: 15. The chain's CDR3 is CSVEENRGFGSEQYF. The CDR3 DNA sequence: TGCAGCGTTGAGGAAAACAGGGGTTTCGGGTCAGAGCAGTACTTC.

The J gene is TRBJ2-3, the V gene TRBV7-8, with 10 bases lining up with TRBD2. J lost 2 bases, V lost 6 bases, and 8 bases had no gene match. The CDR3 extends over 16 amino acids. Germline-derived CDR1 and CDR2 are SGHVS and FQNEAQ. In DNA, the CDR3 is TGTGCCAGCAGTGTGACTAGCGGGTCATCCACAGATACGCAGTATTTT. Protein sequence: CASSVTSGSSTDTQYF.

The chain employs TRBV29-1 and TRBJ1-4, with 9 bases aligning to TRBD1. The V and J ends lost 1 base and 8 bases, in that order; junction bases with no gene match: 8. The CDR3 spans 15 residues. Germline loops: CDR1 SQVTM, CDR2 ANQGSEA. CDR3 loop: CSVEVTGTGSEKLFF. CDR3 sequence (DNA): TGCAGCGTTGAAGTAACCGGGACAGGGAGCGAAAAACTGTTTTTT.

The CDR3 coding sequence is TGTGCCAGCAGCTTGTCGGGACCCTACGAGCAGTACTTC. It codes for CASSLSGPYEQYF. This sequence joins TRBV5-4 and TRBJ2-7; D may correspond to TRBD1 or TRBD2 (5 bases each). This CDR3 contains 13 residues. Germline V lookup: CDR1 SGHNT, CDR2 YYREEE (reference sequence). V was pared by 1 base and J by 2 bases, with 7 bases between.

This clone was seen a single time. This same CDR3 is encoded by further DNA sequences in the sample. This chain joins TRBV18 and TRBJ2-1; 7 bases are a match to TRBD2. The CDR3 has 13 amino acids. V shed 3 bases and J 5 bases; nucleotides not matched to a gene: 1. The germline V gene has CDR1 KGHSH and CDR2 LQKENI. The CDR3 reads CASSPLADNEQFF. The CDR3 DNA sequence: TGTGCCAGCTCACCCCTAGCGGACAATGAGCAGTTCTTC.

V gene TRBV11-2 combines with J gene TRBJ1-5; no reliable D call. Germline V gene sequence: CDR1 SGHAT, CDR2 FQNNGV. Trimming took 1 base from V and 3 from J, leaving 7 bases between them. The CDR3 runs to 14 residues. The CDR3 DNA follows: TGTGCCAGCAGCTTAGCAGTACACAATCAGCCCCAGCATTTT. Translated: CASSLAVHNQPQHF.

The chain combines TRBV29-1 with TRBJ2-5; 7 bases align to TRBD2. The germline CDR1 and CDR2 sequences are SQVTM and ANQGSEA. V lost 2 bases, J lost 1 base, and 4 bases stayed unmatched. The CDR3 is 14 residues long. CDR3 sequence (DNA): TGCAGCGTTGAAAAGCGGGGACCCCAAGAGACCCAGTACTTC. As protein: CSVEKRGPQETQYF.

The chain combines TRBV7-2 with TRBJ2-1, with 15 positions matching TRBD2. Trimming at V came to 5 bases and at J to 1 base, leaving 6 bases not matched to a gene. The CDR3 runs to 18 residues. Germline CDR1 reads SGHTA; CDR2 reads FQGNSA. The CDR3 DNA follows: TGTGCCAGCAGCCGGACCGGGACTAGCGGGAGGTCCTACAATGAGCAGTTCTTC. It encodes CASSRTGTSGRSYNEQFF.

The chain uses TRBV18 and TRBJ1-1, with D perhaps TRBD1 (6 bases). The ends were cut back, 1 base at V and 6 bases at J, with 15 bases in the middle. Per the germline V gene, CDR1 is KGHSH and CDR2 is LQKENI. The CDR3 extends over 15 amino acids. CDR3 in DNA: TGTGCCAGCTCACCACTCACCGAGGGGGGGCCTGAAGCTTTCTTT. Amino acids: CASSPLTEGGPEAFF.

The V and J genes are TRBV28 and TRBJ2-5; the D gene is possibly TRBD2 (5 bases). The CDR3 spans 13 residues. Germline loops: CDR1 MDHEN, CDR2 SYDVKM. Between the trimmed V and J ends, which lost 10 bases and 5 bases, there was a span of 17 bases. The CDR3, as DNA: TGTGCCACCGGACTGGGTTCGCTGGAGACCCAGTACTTC. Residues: CATGLGSLETQYF.

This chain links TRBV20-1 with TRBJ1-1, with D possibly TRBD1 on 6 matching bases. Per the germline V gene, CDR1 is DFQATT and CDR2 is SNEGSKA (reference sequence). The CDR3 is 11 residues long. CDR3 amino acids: CRPTGLSEAFF. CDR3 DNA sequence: TGCAGGCCCACAGGGTTATCTGAAGCTTTCTTT.

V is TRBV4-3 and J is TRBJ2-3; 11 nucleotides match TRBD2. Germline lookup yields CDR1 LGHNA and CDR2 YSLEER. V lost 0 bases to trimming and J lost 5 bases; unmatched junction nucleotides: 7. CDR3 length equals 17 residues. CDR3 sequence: CASSQDPVAGGQDTQYF. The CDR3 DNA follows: TGCGCCAGCAGCCAAGATCCGGTAGCGGGGGGGCAAGATACGCAGTATTTT.

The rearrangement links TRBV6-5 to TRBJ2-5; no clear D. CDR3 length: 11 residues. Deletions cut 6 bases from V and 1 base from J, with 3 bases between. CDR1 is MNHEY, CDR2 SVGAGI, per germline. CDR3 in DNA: TGTGCCAGCAGGGTCCAAGAGACCCAGTACTTC. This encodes CASRVQETQYF.

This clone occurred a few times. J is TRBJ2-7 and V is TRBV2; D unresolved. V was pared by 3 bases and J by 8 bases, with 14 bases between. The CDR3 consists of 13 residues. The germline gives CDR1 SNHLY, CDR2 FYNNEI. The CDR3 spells CASSEIRAPKQYF. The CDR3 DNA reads TGTGCCAGCAGTGAGATAAGGGCGCCAAAGCAGTACTTC.

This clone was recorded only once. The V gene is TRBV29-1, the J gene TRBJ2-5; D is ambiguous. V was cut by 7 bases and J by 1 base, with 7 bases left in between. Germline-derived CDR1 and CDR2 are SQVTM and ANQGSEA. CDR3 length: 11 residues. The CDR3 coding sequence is TGCAGCGGCTACTCCCAAGAGACCCAGTACTTC. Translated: CSGYSQETQYF.

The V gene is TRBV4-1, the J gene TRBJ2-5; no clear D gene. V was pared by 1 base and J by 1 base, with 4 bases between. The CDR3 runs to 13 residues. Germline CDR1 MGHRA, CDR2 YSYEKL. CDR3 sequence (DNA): TGCGCCAGCAGCCAAGTGGTCCAAGAGACCCAGTACTTC. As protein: CASSQVVQETQYF.